One and the same sample provided the 9 T cell receptor beta chains below, sequenced in a study of blood T cell repertoires in COVID-19. Sequencing used immunoSEQ multiplex PCR; TCRdb keeps in-frame clones, though not all of them. Of about 170,000 clones listed, about four fifths are singletons. The sequencing sample was made of peripheral blood. The receptors derive from a human donor with acute or convalescent COVID-19. The donor label of this sample is uncertain.

With respect to this clone: Other DNA sequences in the sample encode the same CDR3. The V and J genes are TRBV28 and TRBJ2-3, with TRBD2 matching 10 bases. V shed 8 bases and J 3 bases; nucleotides not matched to a gene: 14. The CDR3 has 17 amino acids. Germline CDR1 MDHEN, CDR2 SYDVKM. CDR3 coding DNA: TGTGCCAGCGTCCCGGGACTAGCGATTTTTAGTACAGATACGCAGTATTTT. This encodes CASVPGLAIFSTDTQYF.

This clone was detected only a few times. The chain combines TRBV4-1 with TRBJ2-7; 8 bases are shared with TRBD2. Germline V gene data show CDR1 as MGHRA and CDR2 as YSYEKL. This CDR3 contains 18 residues. V shed 0 bases, J shed 3 bases, and the junction held 13 bases outside the gene matches. The CDR3: CASSQDPVVVAGIYEQYF. DNA of the CDR3: TGCGCCAGCAGCCAAGATCCGGTTGTGGTAGCGGGAATCTACGAGCAGTACTTC.

The genes are TRBV3-1 (or the pseudogene TRBV3-2) and TRBJ2-7, with D hard to call. V was shortened by 4 bases and J by 0 bases, with 10 bases between the two germline ends. Germline CDR1 reads LGHDT; CDR2 reads YNNKEL (reference sequence). There are 14 residues in the CDR3. The CDR3 sequence is CASSPPRSSYEQYF. The DNA of the CDR3 is TGTGCCAGCAGCCCGCCAAGGAGCTCCTACGAGCAGTACTTC.

This clone showed up just a few times. The chain carries TRBV2 and TRBJ2-7, with 11 bases lining up with TRBD1. Germline CDR1 is SNHLY and CDR2 is FYNNEI. J was trimmed by 6 bases and V by 6 bases; bases with no gene match: 4. This CDR3 is built from 13 residues. The CDR3 region has the DNA TGTGCCAGCAGGGGACAGGGGGGGAGCGAGCAGTACTTC. This codes for CASRGQGGSEQYF.

The chain has TRBV6-5 and TRBJ1-5; unclear D gene. Per germline, CDR1 MNHEY and CDR2 SVGAGI. The V gene lost 6 bases and the J gene lost 5 bases, with 11 bases spanning the gap. The CDR3 runs to 13 residues. The CDR3 region is CASSSRRDQPQHF. The CDR3 DNA sequence: TGTGCCAGCAGCTCGCGTCGTGATCAGCCCCAGCATTTT.

The V and J genes are TRBV7-5 and TRBJ1-2; TRBD1, as called in the table, went unchecked against the DNA. TRBV7-5 is a pseudogene. CDR3 size: 13 residues. The DNA of the CDR3 is TGTGTCAGAAGCCCAACTGTCCAGGCATACTACACCTTC. Encoded protein: CVRSPTVQAYYTF.

This chain joins TRBV5-1 and TRBJ2-1, with 11 bases lining up with TRBD2. Trimming cost V 4 bases and J 5 bases; bases outside gene matches: 5. The CDR3 has 15 amino acids. From germline, CDR1 is SGHRS and CDR2 YFSETQ. The CDR3 here is CASSQLAGGHNEQFF. CDR3 DNA: TGCGCCAGCAGCCAATTAGCGGGAGGGCACAATGAGCAGTTCTTC.

V and J are TRBV19 and TRBJ1-1, with unresolved D. V was trimmed by 6 bases and J by 1 base, leaving 15 bases between them. CDR3 size: 15 residues. CDR1 and CDR2 from the germline V gene are LNHDA and SQIVND (reference sequence). The CDR3 DNA follows: TGTGCCAGTAGCCAAAGCGGGGTGTCGAACACTGAAGCTTTCTTT. It is translated as CASSQSGVSNTEAFF. The full variable domain, rest sourced from reference TRBV19 and TRBJ1-1, is DGGITQSPKYLFRKEGQNVTLSCEQNLNHDAMYWYRQDPGQGLRLIYYSQIVNDFQKGDIAEGYSVSREKKESFPLTVTSAQKNPTAFYLCASSQSGVSNTEAFFGQGTRLTVV.

This chain joins TRBV5-1 and TRBJ1-1, with no clear D. V was pared by 4 bases and J by 2 bases, with 9 bases between. The CDR3 is 13 residues long. Germline V gene lookup returns CDR1 SGHRS and CDR2 YFSETQ. CDR3 bases: TGCGCCAGCAGCGTTGACACTAACACTGAAGCTTTCTTT. It yields the protein CASSVDTNTEAFF.